The TCR beta chain described here comes from a study of blood T cell repertoires in COVID-19. Study-level background: Samples taken during acute and convalescent COVID-19 were collected in the United States, Italy and Spain. PBMCs, B-cell-depleted T cells, or T cells were the source of the cDNA or gDNA that made up the material.

The CDR3 spans 14 residues. The V gene's germline CDR1 is SGHTS and CDR2 YDEGEE. V lost 5 bases to trimming and J lost 3 bases, with 15 bases between them. Per the original data handling: Counts of nucleated cells, estimated from reference gene primer amplification, were obtained. Profiled with immunoSEQ multiplex PCR; TCRdb holds only in-frame clones, not every one. V and J calls and clone size are those listed in that table; D and trimming were worked out from the DNA. The profile shows roughly 25,000 clones, around 72% of them singletons. This chain uses TRBV5-8 with TRBJ2-7, with a possible D match to TRBD2 (6 bases). Input material: peripheral blood. The receptor's source is an elderly woman with acute or convalescent COVID-19. The CDR3 loop is CASSTPGGYYEQYF. The CDR3 coding sequence is TGTGCCAGCAGTACCCCAGGAGGGTACTACGAGCAGTACTTC.